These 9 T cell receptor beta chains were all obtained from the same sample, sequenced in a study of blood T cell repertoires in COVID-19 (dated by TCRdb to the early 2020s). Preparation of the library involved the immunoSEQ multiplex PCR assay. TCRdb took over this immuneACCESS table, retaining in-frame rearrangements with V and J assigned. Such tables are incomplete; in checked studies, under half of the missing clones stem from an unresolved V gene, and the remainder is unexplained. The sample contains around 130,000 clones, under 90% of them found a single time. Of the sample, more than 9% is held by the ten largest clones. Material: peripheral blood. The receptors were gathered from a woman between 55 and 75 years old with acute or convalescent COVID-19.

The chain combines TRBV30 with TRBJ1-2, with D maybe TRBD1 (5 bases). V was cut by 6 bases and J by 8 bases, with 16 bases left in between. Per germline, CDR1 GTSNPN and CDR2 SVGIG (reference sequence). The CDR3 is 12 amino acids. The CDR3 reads CACWGGGDGYTF. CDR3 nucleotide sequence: TGTGCCTGTTGGGGGGGAGGAGACGGCTACACCTTC.

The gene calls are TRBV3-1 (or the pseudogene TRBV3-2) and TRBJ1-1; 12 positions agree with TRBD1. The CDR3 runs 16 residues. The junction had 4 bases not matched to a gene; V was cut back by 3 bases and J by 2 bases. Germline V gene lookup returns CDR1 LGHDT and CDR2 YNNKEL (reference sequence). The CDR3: CASSQTGTGGNTEAFF. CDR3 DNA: TGTGCCAGCAGCCAGACCGGGACAGGGGGCAACACTGAAGCTTTCTTT.

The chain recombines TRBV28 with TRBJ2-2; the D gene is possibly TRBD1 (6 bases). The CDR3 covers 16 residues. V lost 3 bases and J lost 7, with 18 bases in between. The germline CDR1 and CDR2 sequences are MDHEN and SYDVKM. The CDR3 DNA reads TGTGCCAGCAGTTTCCTTACAGGGTGGGCGGACGGGGAGCTGTTTTTT. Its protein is CASSFLTGWADGELFF.

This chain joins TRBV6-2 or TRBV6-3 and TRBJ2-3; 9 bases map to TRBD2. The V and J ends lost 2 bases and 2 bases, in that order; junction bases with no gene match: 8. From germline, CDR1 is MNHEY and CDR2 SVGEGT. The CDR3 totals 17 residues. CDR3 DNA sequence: TGTGCCAGCAGTTACCCCATAGCGGGGGCCCACACAGATACGCAGTATTTT. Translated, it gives CASSYPIAGAHTDTQYF.

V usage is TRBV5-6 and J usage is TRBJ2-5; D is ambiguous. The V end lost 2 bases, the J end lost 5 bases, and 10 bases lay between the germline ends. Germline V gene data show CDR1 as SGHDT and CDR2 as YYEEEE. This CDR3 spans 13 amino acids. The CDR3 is CASSLFPGETQYF. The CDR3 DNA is TGTGCCAGCAGCTTATTTCCCGGGGAGACCCAGTACTTC.

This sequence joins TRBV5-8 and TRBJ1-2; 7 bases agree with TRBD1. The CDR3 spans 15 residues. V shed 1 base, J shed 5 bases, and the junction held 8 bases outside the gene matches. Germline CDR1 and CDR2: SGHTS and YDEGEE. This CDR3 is CASSLQAGGKYGYTF. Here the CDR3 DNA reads TGTGCCAGCAGCTTGCAGGCAGGGGGAAAATATGGCTACACCTTC.

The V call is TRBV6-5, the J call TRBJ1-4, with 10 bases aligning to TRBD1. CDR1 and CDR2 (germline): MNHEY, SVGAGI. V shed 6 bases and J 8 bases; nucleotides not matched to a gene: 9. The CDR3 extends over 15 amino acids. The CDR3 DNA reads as TGTGCCAGCAGCGGAACCGGGACAGGGGCGGAAAAACTGTTTTTT. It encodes CASSGTGTGAEKLFF.

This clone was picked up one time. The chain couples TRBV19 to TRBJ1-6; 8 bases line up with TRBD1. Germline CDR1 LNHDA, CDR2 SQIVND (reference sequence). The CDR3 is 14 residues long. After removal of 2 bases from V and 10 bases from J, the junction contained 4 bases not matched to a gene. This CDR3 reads CASSITGGGSPLHF. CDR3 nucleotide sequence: TGTGCCAGTAGTATAACAGGGGGTGGGTCACCCCTCCACTTT.

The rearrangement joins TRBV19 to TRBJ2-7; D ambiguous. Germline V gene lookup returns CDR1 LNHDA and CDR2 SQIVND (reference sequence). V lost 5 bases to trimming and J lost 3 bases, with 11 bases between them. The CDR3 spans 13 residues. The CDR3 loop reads CASSWAQHYEQYF. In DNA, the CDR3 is TGTGCCAGTAGTTGGGCACAACACTACGAGCAGTACTTC.